The 25 T cell receptor beta chains listed next were all sequenced from one sample in a study of CD8 T cells in Susac syndrome. When the RNA was reverse transcribed, random hexamers were used with an input of about 0.45 to 1 ug. From the immunoSEQ multiplex PCR reads, TCRdb called clonotypes with MiXCR, one entry per CDR3 protein. Here the sample spans about 130,000 distinct CDR3 sequences, approximately 89% being singletons. Specimen: CD8+ T cells from PBMCs. These receptors all stem from a human donor with multiple sclerosis.

The CDR3 DNA reads TGTGCCGAGGGGAGGTCCAATGAGCAGTTCTTC. Its protein is CAEGRSNEQFF. This chain uses TRBV28 with TRBJ2-1; TRBD2 might be the D (6 bases). The CDR3 extends over 11 amino acids. Per the germline V gene, CDR1 is MDHEN and CDR2 is SYDVKM. The V and J ends lost 11 bases and 6 bases respectively, with 11 bases between them.

The gene calls are TRBV27 and TRBJ2-1; D possibly corresponds to TRBD2 (6 bases). The CDR3 has 12 residues. The V gene's germline CDR1 is MNHEY and CDR2 SMNVEV (reference sequence). V shed 6 bases and J shed 10 bases, with 13 bases lying between them. CDR3 sequence: CASRLEGHEQFF. The CDR3 DNA is TGTGCCAGCAGATTGGAGGGCCACGAGCAGTTCTTC.

This chain links TRBV28 with TRBJ2-1, with 10 bases fitting TRBD2. The germline V gene has CDR1 MDHEN and CDR2 SYDVKM. This CDR3 has 15 residues. Losses at the gene ends were 5 bases for V and 10 bases for J; bases not matched to a gene: 11. The CDR3 region has the DNA TGTGCCAGCAGTGTCACTAGCGGGACCCCGTGGGAGCAGTTCTTC. Its translation: CASSVTSGTPWEQFF.

This chain links TRBV6-6 with TRBJ2-1; TRBD2 is a possible D gene (5 bases). The CDR3 length is 11 residues. The germline V gene has CDR1 MNHNY and CDR2 SVGAGI (reference sequence). V was clipped by 8 bases and J by 6 bases, with 8 bases between them. CDR3 protein: CASRTANEQFF. The CDR3 DNA reads as TGTGCCAGCCGGACTGCCAATGAGCAGTTCTTC.

This clonotype was found a few times. CDR3 sequence (DNA): TGTGCCACCAGTGACTATGGACAGGGTGGCTACACCTTC. Translated, it gives CATSDYGQGGYTF. The rearrangement links TRBV24-1 to TRBJ1-2; the match to TRBD1 covers 8 bases. The germline V gene encodes CDR1 KGHDR and CDR2 SFDVKD. The CDR3 totals 13 residues. V lost 4 bases and J lost 7; bases outside the gene matches: 4.

The rearrangement uses TRBV4-1 and TRBJ2-1; 9 bases are a match to TRBD2. CDR1 and CDR2 (germline): MGHRA, YSYEKL. The CDR3 totals 17 residues. J gave up 0 bases and V 4 bases, and 7 bases lay outside the gene matches. The CDR3 protein is CASSPLGSGSSYNEQFF. CDR3 nucleotides: TGCGCCAGCAGCCCGCTCGGTAGCGGGAGCTCCTACAATGAGCAGTTCTTC.

The chain is built from TRBV4-2 and TRBJ1-5, with 10 bases aligning to TRBD1. Germline-derived CDR1 and CDR2 are LGHNA and YNFKEQ. Trimming at V came to 0 bases and at J to 6 bases, leaving 5 bases not matched to a gene. The CDR3 is made up of 16 amino acids. Written as DNA, the CDR3 is TGTGCCAGCAGCCAAGAAGCGGGACAGGGGTTTCAGCCCCAGCATTTT. It specifies CASSQEAGQGFQPQHF.

This clonotype has only a few counts. The CDR3 DNA is TGTGCCAGCGGCTCGGGGAACACTGAAGCTTTCTTT. It specifies CASGSGNTEAFF. The chain combines TRBV5-6 with TRBJ1-1; D is undetermined. CDR3 length equals 12 residues. V was pared by 7 bases and J by 1 base, with 8 bases between. CDR1 is SGHDT and CDR2 is YYEEEE in the germline V gene.

The rearrangement joins TRBV20-1 to TRBJ1-1, with D tentatively TRBD1 (5 bases). The CDR3 sequence is 11 residues long. With 3 bases removed from V and 7 bases from J, the gap between germline ends came to 9 bases. Germline CDR1 is DFQATT and CDR2 is SNEGSKA (reference sequence). CDR3 region: CSASWGLEAFF. CDR3 sequence (DNA): TGCAGTGCTAGTTGGGGACTTGAAGCTTTCTTT.

This chain uses TRBV28 with TRBJ2-1; D is unresolved. CDR1 is MDHEN, CDR2 SYDVKM, per germline. Trimming stripped 3 bases from V and 8 bases from J, with 8 bases between. CDR3 size: 12 residues. The DNA for the CDR3 is TGTGCCAGCAGTTTTGGGGTGGATGAGCAGTTCTTC. Translating gives CASSFGVDEQFF.

This chain uses TRBV30 with TRBJ1-4; 7 nucleotides match TRBD1. Losses at the gene ends were 2 bases for V and 10 bases for J; bases not matched to a gene: 13. The CDR3 has 15 amino acids. Looked up from germline, CDR1 is GTSNPN and CDR2 is SVGIG (reference sequence). DNA of the CDR3: TGTGCCTGGAGTACCCCAGGGGGGGATTCAAGAAAACTGTTTTTT. Protein: CAWSTPGGDSRKLFF.

V gene TRBV16 combines with J gene TRBJ1-2; tentative D call: TRBD1 (6 bases). Per germline, CDR1 KGHSY and CDR2 FQNENV. The CDR3 sequence is 17 residues long. Trimming removed 0 bases from V and 4 bases from J, with 18 bases in between. CDR3 residues: CASSQSGGNGGLYGYTF. For the CDR3, the DNA is TGTGCCAGCAGCCAATCGGGGGGAAACGGGGGCCTCTATGGCTACACCTTC.

The chain recombines TRBV28 with TRBJ2-7; tentatively, D is TRBD1 (6 bases). The length of the CDR3 is 13 residues. Germline values: CDR1 MDHEN, CDR2 SYDVKM. V was shortened by 8 bases and J by 4 bases, with 15 bases between the two germline ends. The CDR3 coding sequence is TGTGCCAGCGGCGACAGGAGGACTTACGAGCAGTACTTC. Translating gives CASGDRRTYEQYF.

The chain employs TRBV27 and TRBJ2-1, with D maybe TRBD2 (7 bases). Germline V gives CDR1 MNHEY, CDR2 SMNVEV (reference sequence). The CDR3 runs to 14 residues. V lost 0 bases to trimming and J lost 9 bases, with 12 bases between them. The CDR3 nucleotides read TGTGCCAGCAGTTTATCAGGGGGGGCAGGTGAGCAGTTCTTC. Protein product: CASSLSGGAGEQFF.

The rearrangement links TRBV5-5 to TRBJ1-3; D is undetermined. The CDR3 length is 16 residues. V was trimmed by 0 bases and J by 0 bases, leaving 10 bases between them. Germline lookup yields CDR1 SGHKS and CDR2 YYEKEE (reference sequence). CDR3 DNA: TGTGCCAGCAGCTTGGAATGGGCGGTCTCTGGAAACACCATATATTTT. Its translation: CASSLEWAVSGNTIYF.

The chain joins TRBV30 to TRBJ2-7, with 14 bases that match TRBD2. V dropped 2 bases and J dropped 4; count of bases not matched to a gene: 28. The CDR3 loop spans 23 amino acids. Germline V gene sequence: CDR1 GTSNPN, CDR2 SVGIG (reference sequence). DNA of the CDR3: TGTGCCTGGAGTCCCCCGGGACGGCCACCGACTAGCGGGAGGGCCGACTTCAAATACGAGCAGTACTTC. Translation: CAWSPPGRPPTSGRADFKYEQYF. The entire variable domain, with the rest obtained from reference TRBV30 and TRBJ2-7, is as follows: SQTIHQWPATLVQPVGSPLSLECTVEGTSNPNLYWYRQAAGRGLQLLFYSVGIGQISSEVPQNLSASRPQDRQFILSSKKLLLSDSGFYLCAWSPPGRPPTSGRADFKYEQYFGPGTRLTVT.

The sample holds one count of this clonotype. The chain links TRBV24-1 to TRBJ2-3; D might be TRBD1 (6 bases). V was shortened by 4 bases and J by 4 bases, with 11 bases between the two germline ends. This CDR3 comprises 14 residues. Germline V gives CDR1 KGHDR, CDR2 SFDVKD. The CDR3 spells CATSETTGPDTQYF. CDR3 nucleotide sequence: TGTGCCACCAGTGAAACGACAGGACCAGATACGCAGTATTTT.

The rearrangement uses TRBV20-1 and TRBJ2-4; either TRBD1 or TRBD2 may fit D (5 bases each). The CDR3 length is 15 residues. Germline V gives CDR1 DFQATT, CDR2 SNEGSKA (reference sequence). V lost 4 bases, J lost 1 base, and 14 bases lay in between. The CDR3 DNA is TGCAGTGCTACTAGCACAGGAGAGGCCAAAAACATTCAGTACTTC. Its translation: CSATSTGEAKNIQYF.

This chain connects TRBV4-2 to TRBJ1-2; TRBD1 aligns across 8 bases. The CDR3 has 14 amino acids. Germline V gene sequence: CDR1 LGHNA, CDR2 YNFKEQ. The trim removed 4 bases at V and 6 bases at J, leaving 7 bases unmatched. CDR3: CASSPVGQGHGYTF. For the CDR3, the DNA is TGTGCCAGCAGCCCAGTTGGACAGGGACATGGCTACACCTTC.

The chain links TRBV15 to TRBJ1-5, with D uncertain. The CDR3 covers 16 residues. Trimming pared 0 bases from V and 7 bases from J, leaving 16 bases between. Germline values: CDR1 LNHNV, CDR2 YYDKDF (reference sequence). CDR3 loop: CATSREAGRPSQPQHF. The CDR3, as DNA: TGTGCCACCAGCAGAGAAGCCGGCAGGCCATCCCAGCCCCAGCATTTT.

This chain connects TRBV27 to TRBJ2-6; perhaps D is TRBD1 or TRBD2 (5 bases each). Germline V lookup: CDR1 MNHEY, CDR2 SMNVEV (reference sequence). The CDR3 loop spans 14 amino acids. Trimming pared 2 bases from V and 9 bases from J, leaving 11 bases between. CDR3 DNA: TGTGCCAGCAGTTTAGTTTCAGGGAGCAACGTCCTGACTTTC. It specifies CASSLVSGSNVLTF.

This chain uses TRBV28 with TRBJ2-3, with 8 nucleotides matching TRBD2. J lost 2 bases, V lost 5 bases, and 9 bases had no gene match. Per the germline V gene, CDR1 is MDHEN and CDR2 is SYDVKM. The CDR3 consists of 16 residues. DNA of the CDR3: TGTGCCAGCAGTGCGATACTAGCGGTCCCCACAGATACGCAGTATTTT. Protein product: CASSAILAVPTDTQYF.

CDR3 sequence reads: CSVETGRTEAFF. The CDR3, as DNA: TGCAGCGTTGAAACGGGGAGGACTGAAGCTTTCTTT. The V and J genes are TRBV29-1 and TRBJ1-1; no reliable D call. Per germline, CDR1 SQVTM and CDR2 ANQGSEA. The CDR3 totals 12 residues. V was clipped by 2 bases and J by 5 bases, with 9 bases between them.

The rearrangement joins TRBV10-2 to TRBJ1-2, with TRBD1 as a possible D gene (6 bases). V was shortened by 3 bases and J by 4 bases, with 15 bases between the two germline ends. The CDR3 is 15 amino acids. Germline values: CDR1 WSHSY, CDR2 SAAADI. The CDR3 protein is CASSEGQLGGYGYTF. The CDR3 nucleotides are TGCGCCAGCAGTGAAGGACAGCTTGGTGGCTATGGCTACACCTTC.

V usage is TRBV20-1 and J usage is TRBJ2-7, with D tentatively TRBD1 (6 bases). Germline V gene lookup returns CDR1 DFQATT and CDR2 SNEGSKA (reference sequence). V was trimmed by 0 bases and J by 3 bases, leaving 12 bases between them. The CDR3 has 14 residues. In nucleotides, the CDR3 is TGCAGTGCTAGAGATATGGACAGCCGCTACGAGCAGTACTTC. The encoded protein is CSARDMDSRYEQYF.